Listed below are T cell receptor beta chains from one sample, sequenced in a study of memory CD4+ T cells and cytomegalovirus serostatus. Only in-frame clones appear in the TCRdb table, and some are missing; sequencing was by immunoSEQ multiplex PCR. The sample gives around 63,000 clones, around 81% of which show up once; approximately 0.53% is in the top ten. Sequencing input: memory CD4+ T cells from blood. The receptor set was obtained from an adult in good health and CMV-seronegative. Some clones in this sample may be carry-over from other donors' samples. Each CDR3 is given with its conserved first and last residue. Fields, in order: clone size, D gene, V gene, J gene, CDR3 DNA, CDR3 protein. The D gene is left open where the match is weak. Clone size, where shown, is once, few, many, or a class for clones that have expanded.

size: -
D: TRBD1
V: TRBV7-9
J: TRBJ1-2
DNA: TGTGCCAGCAGCCTCACACAGGGGATCTATGGCTACACCTTC
CDR3: CASSLTQGIYGYTF

size: -
D: TRBD1
V: TRBV7-2
J: TRBJ1-3
DNA: TGTGCCAGCAGACGACAGGGAGGTTCTGGAAACACCATATATTTT
CDR3: CASRRQGGSGNTIYF

size: -
D: -
V: TRBV4-1
J: TRBJ2-3
DNA: TGCGCCAGCAGCCAAAACGCTGTGGGGGATACGCAGTATTTT
CDR3: CASSQNAVGDTQYF

size: -
D: -
V: TRBV4-2
J: TRBJ1-3
DNA: TGTGCCAGCAGCCCCCTACAGTTATCTGGAAACACCATATATTTT
CDR3: CASSPLQLSGNTIYF

size: once
D: -
V: TRBV7-2
J: TRBJ2-1
DNA: TGTGCCAGCAGCTTAAGGAGGCCAACCCGGGGGAATGAGCAGTTCTTC
CDR3: CASSLRRPTRGNEQFF

size: -
D: TRBD1
V: TRBV6-5
J: TRBJ1-4
DNA: TGTGCCAGCAGTTCCTTCGGGACAGCGAATGAAAAACTGTTTTTT
CDR3: CASSSFGTANEKLFF

size: -
D: TRBD1
V: TRBV9
J: TRBJ2-2
DNA: TGTGCCAGCAGCGGAACCAGGGGGCGCGAGGACACCGGGGAGCTGTTTTTT
CDR3: CASSGTRGREDTGELFF

size: -
D: TRBD2
V: TRBV7-2
J: TRBJ2-5
DNA: TGTGCCAGCAGCTTAGGAAGCGGGGTCCAAGAGACCCAGTACTTC
CDR3: CASSLGSGVQETQYF

size: -
D: -
V: TRBV20-1
J: TRBJ2-1
DNA: TGCAGTGCTAGAGGTGGTTGGGGGCAGTTCTTC
CDR3: CSARGGWGQFF

size: -
D: TRBD1
V: TRBV6-6
J: TRBJ2-7
DNA: TGTGCCAGCAGCAGACAGGGGGCTATCTACGAGCAGTACTTC
CDR3: CASSRQGAIYEQYF

size: -
D: -
V: TRBV14
J: TRBJ2-5
DNA: TGTGCCAGCAGCCGGGGAGAGACCCAGTACTTC
CDR3: CASSRGETQYF

size: once
D: TRBD1
V: TRBV6-5
J: TRBJ1-1
DNA: TGTGCCAGCAGTTATTCGGACAGGGGGAACACTGAAGCTTTCTTT
CDR3: CASSYSDRGNTEAFF

size: -
D: TRBD1
V: TRBV18
J: TRBJ1-3
DNA: TGTGCCAGCTCAGCGGACAGGGGGCTCGGAAACACCATATATTTT
CDR3: CASSADRGLGNTIYF

size: -
D: TRBD1
V: TRBV4-1
J: TRBJ2-1
DNA: TGCGCCAGCAGCCAAGCCCGCCCGGACAGGCGCCTCAATGAGCAGTTCTTC
CDR3: CASSQARPDRRLNEQFF

size: -
D: -
V: TRBV6-1
J: TRBJ1-1
DNA: TGTGCCAGCGAGGGGATTTACATGAACACTGAAGCTTTCTTT
CDR3: CASEGIYMNTEAFF

size: -
D: -
V: TRBV28
J: TRBJ2-7
DNA: TGTGCCAGCAGTTTAAACACAGTAGAGTACGAGCAGTACTTC
CDR3: CASSLNTVEYEQYF

size: -
D: TRBD1
V: TRBV18
J: TRBJ1-5
DNA: TGTGCCAGCTCACAATCGGACAGGGGGAATCAGCCCCAGCATTTT
CDR3: CASSQSDRGNQPQHF

size: -
D: -
V: TRBV7-9
J: TRBJ1-1
DNA: TGTGCCAGCAGCTTAGTCTCGGAGACTGAAGCTTTCTTT
CDR3: CASSLVSETEAFF

size: -
D: TRBD2
V: TRBV7-2
J: TRBJ2-3
DNA: TGTGCCAGCAGGCGGACTAGCGGGGGGGCGGCTACGCAGTATTTT
CDR3: CASRRTSGGAATQYF

size: few
D: TRBD1
V: TRBV5-1
J: TRBJ1-1
DNA: TGCGCCAGCAGCTTGGGGGACAGGGCGAACACTGAAGCTTTCTTT
CDR3: CASSLGDRANTEAFF

size: -
D: -
V: TRBV11-2
J: TRBJ2-7
DNA: TGTGCCAGCAGCCCCGTCCAGAGGGAATGGTACGAGCAGTACTTC
CDR3: CASSPVQREWYEQYF

size: -
D: -
V: TRBV5-6
J: TRBJ2-5
DNA: TGTGCCAGCAGCCCCCGGGGCCCTCCCTTTATGCCGGGTTCGGAGACCCAGTACTTC
CDR3: CASSPRGPPFMPGSETQYF

size: few
D: -
V: TRBV28
J: TRBJ1-4
DNA: TGTGCCAGCGGAACTCTCGGACGAACTAATGAAAAACTGTTTTTT
CDR3: CASGTLGRTNEKLFF

size: -
D: -
V: TRBV11-2
J: TRBJ1-1
DNA: TGTGCCAGCAGCTTTTTGGGGCGACGGAGGATGAACACTGAAGCTTTCTTT
CDR3: CASSFLGRRRMNTEAFF

size: -
D: -
V: TRBV5-1
J: TRBJ2-5
DNA: TGCGCCAGCAGCCCCCTATCCTCCTACGAGACCCAGTACTTC
CDR3: CASSPLSSYETQYF

size: -
D: TRBD1
V: TRBV6-5
J: TRBJ2-1
DNA: TGTGCCAGCCCGGGACAGGGAATTTTTGAGCAGTTCTTC
CDR3: CASPGQGIFEQFF

size: -
D: TRBD2
V: TRBV5-4
J: TRBJ2-3
DNA: TGTGCCAGCAGCCAGGGGGGGACTAGCGGGGGCGCCCGAGGAGATACGCAGTATTTT
CDR3: CASSQGGTSGGARGDTQYF

size: -
D: -
V: TRBV4-2
J: TRBJ2-3
DNA: TGTGCCAGCAGCCTGGAAGCTGGTGGTACGCAGTATTTT
CDR3: CASSLEAGGTQYF

size: once
D: -
V: TRBV5-1
J: TRBJ2-5
DNA: TGCGCCAGCAGCTTGGGAGCGGATAGATACCAAGAGACCCAGTACTTC
CDR3: CASSLGADRYQETQYF

size: -
D: TRBD2
V: TRBV7-6
J: TRBJ2-5
DNA: TGTGCCAGCAGCGTAGCGGGGGGGCCGATGGAGACCCAGTACTTC
CDR3: CASSVAGGPMETQYF

size: -
D: TRBD1
V: TRBV10-2
J: TRBJ1-1
DNA: TGCGCCAGCAGTGCGACAGGGGGCATTGAAGCTTTCTTT
CDR3: CASSATGGIEAFF

size: -
D: -
V: TRBV10-2
J: TRBJ1-1
DNA: TGCGCCAGCAGCAGGGCGAACACTGAAGCTTTCTTT
CDR3: CASSRANTEAFF

size: -
D: -
V: TRBV28
J: TRBJ1-4
DNA: TGTGCCAGCAGTTTTTTGGGGGAAAAACTGTTTTTT
CDR3: CASSFLGEKLFF

size: -
D: TRBD2
V: TRBV19
J: TRBJ2-1
DNA: TGTGCCAGTAGTGCCCGAGGCGGGAGGGCCCGTACCTTACACAATGAGCAGTTCTTC
CDR3: CASSARGGRARTLHNEQFF

size: -
D: -
V: TRBV6-6
J: TRBJ1-1
DNA: TGTGCCAGCAGAGGGACATCGAACACTGAAGCTTTCTTT
CDR3: CASRGTSNTEAFF

size: -
D: TRBD1
V: TRBV11-2
J: TRBJ2-7
DNA: TGTGCCAGCAGCTCTCTTGGAAACAGGGCAGGGGGCATAGGGCAGTACTTC
CDR3: CASSSLGNRAGGIGQYF

size: -
D: -
V: TRBV5-1
J: TRBJ2-2
DNA: TGCGCCAGCAGCTTTGCCCAGGGGTTCACCGGGGAGCTGTTTTTT
CDR3: CASSFAQGFTGELFF

size: few
D: -
V: TRBV14
J: TRBJ1-2
DNA: TGTGCCAGCAGCCATAGGGGTAACTATGGCTACACCTTC
CDR3: CASSHRGNYGYTF

size: few
D: TRBD1
V: TRBV19
J: TRBJ2-2
DNA: TGTGCCAGTAGCCCCGGGACAGGGGTCGGGACCGGGGAGCTGTTTTTT
CDR3: CASSPGTGVGTGELFF

size: -
D: -
V: TRBV5-1
J: TRBJ2-5
DNA: TGCGCCAGCAGCTTTGGGGTTGGGGAGACCCAGTACTTC
CDR3: CASSFGVGETQYF

size: once
D: -
V: TRBV18
J: TRBJ2-5
DNA: TGTGCCAGCTCACCACCGAAGGGGTTAGAGACCCAGTACTTC
CDR3: CASSPPKGLETQYF

size: medium-sized
D: -
V: TRBV2
J: TRBJ1-1
DNA: TGTGCCAGCAGTGAACATGAGGGGAACACTGAAGCTTTCTTT
CDR3: CASSEHEGNTEAFF

size: -
D: -
V: TRBV28
J: TRBJ1-1
DNA: TGTGCCAGCAGTTTAGGCCGAGGGGGTCCACCCGAAGCTTTCTTT
CDR3: CASSLGRGGPPEAFF

size: -
D: -
V: TRBV7-6
J: TRBJ2-1
DNA: TGTGCCAGCAGCTTATCCCCAGGTTACGAGACATACAATGAGCAGTTCTTC
CDR3: CASSLSPGYETYNEQFF

size: -
D: TRBD2
V: TRBV7-2
J: TRBJ2-6
DNA: TGTGCCAGCAGCTCAAAAGCCGGGACTAGCTCTGGGGCCAACGTCCTGACTTTC
CDR3: CASSSKAGTSSGANVLTF

size: once
D: TRBD2
V: TRBV28
J: TRBJ2-7
DNA: TGTGCCAGCAGCGCCCCGGGACTAGCGGCCTACGAGCAGTACTTC
CDR3: CASSAPGLAAYEQYF

size: -
D: -
V: TRBV21-1
J: TRBJ2-7
DNA: TGTGCCAGCAGCACCGAGGTGAGGGTTTGCAACGAGCAGTACTTC
CDR3: CASSTEVRVCNEQYF

size: once
D: -
V: TRBV7-8
J: TRBJ1-1
DNA: TGTGCCAGCGCGGACTGGGAGGGGGACACTGAAGCTTTCTTT
CDR3: CASADWEGDTEAFF

size: -
D: TRBD1
V: TRBV5-4
J: TRBJ1-1
DNA: TGTGCCAGCAGCTACGGGACAGGGGGTTTCACTGAAGCTTTCTTT
CDR3: CASSYGTGGFTEAFF

size: -
D: -
V: TRBV4-1
J: TRBJ2-1
DNA: TGCGCCAGCAGCCGCCTACACTTTCCGACGTTAGGGTACAATGAGCAGTTCTTC
CDR3: CASSRLHFPTLGYNEQFF

size: once
D: -
V: TRBV11-3
J: TRBJ2-1
DNA: TGTGCCAGCAGCTACCTAGGGAATGAGCAGTTCTTC
CDR3: CASSYLGNEQFF

size: -
D: -
V: TRBV5-1
J: TRBJ1-2
DNA: TGCGCCAGCAGCTTGGACAATTCGGCTGGCTACACCTTC
CDR3: CASSLDNSAGYTF

size: -
D: TRBD1
V: TRBV11-2
J: TRBJ1-5
DNA: TGTGCCAGCAGCTCGGGACAGGGACGCAATCAGCCCCAGCATTTT
CDR3: CASSSGQGRNQPQHF